The source of this T cell receptor (beta chain) is a study of cytotoxic CD8 clonotypes in ibrutinib-treated CLL. Overall study results and limits: Sustained-remission and progressing patients were not sampled at matched times.

As regards this clone: Its specificity is not known.

The data were produced by immunoSEQ multiplex PCR, yet TCRdb's version contains in-frame clones alone and is incomplete. Here the sample spans roughly 130,000 clones, around three quarters being singletons. CDR1 and CDR2 (germline): MNHEY, SMNVEV (reference sequence). This CDR3 is 13 amino acids long. V lost 1 base and J lost 9, with 10 bases in between. This TCR was recovered from a human donor with chronic lymphocytic leukemia. Sequences were derived from PBMCs, sampled after 12 months of ibrutinib treatment. The V gene is TRBV27, the J gene TRBJ1-5; D remains unclear. CDR3 amino acids: CASSLFPGLPQHF. The CDR3 DNA sequence: TGTGCCAGCAGTTTATTTCCCGGTTTGCCCCAGCATTTT.